The 6 T cell receptor beta chains below all came from one sample that was sequenced in a study of T cell responses to AZD1222 COVID-19 vaccine. Clones were sequenced by immunoSEQ multiplex PCR, and TCRdb holds only the in-frame ones, with some missing. The sample lists over 85,000 clones; approximately 90% were seen once. This specimen consisted of peripheral blood, obtained on day 0 of AZD1222 vaccination. The origin of the receptors is an adult in good health.

The chain employs TRBV30 and TRBJ1-1; 7 positions match TRBD1. This CDR3 is built from 15 residues. Germline V CDR1 and CDR2: GTSNPN, SVGIG (reference sequence). With 2 bases clipped from V and 0 bases from J, the junction kept 6 bases outside the gene matches. CDR3 in amino acids: CAWSRSTGLNTEAFF. As DNA, the CDR3 is TGTGCCTGGAGTAGGTCGACAGGGTTGAACACTGAAGCTTTCTTT.

J is TRBJ1-5 and V is TRBV5-1; 8 nucleotides line up with TRBD1. Germline CDR1 and CDR2: SGHRS and YFSETQ. This CDR3 contains 15 residues. V trimming: 1 base; J trimming: 4 bases; junction bases outside the gene matches: 4. Written as DNA, the CDR3 is TGCGCCAGCAGCTTGACCGGGACAGGAAATCAGCCCCAGCATTTT. This sequence encodes CASSLTGTGNQPQHF.

The chain employs TRBV19 and TRBJ1-4; D unclear. This CDR3 is built from 16 residues. CDR1 and CDR2 from the germline V gene are LNHDA and SQIVND (reference sequence). V was pared by 3 bases and J by 3 bases, with 14 bases between. CDR3 coding DNA: TGTGCCAGTAGTATTGATTCGGGAGAGGCTAATGAAAAACTGTTTTTT. The encoded protein is CASSIDSGEANEKLFF.

The J gene is TRBJ1-6, the V gene TRBV5-6; 7 bases line up with TRBD1. Germline trimming cut 5 bases from V and 0 bases from J; bases unmatched to any gene: 11. This CDR3 comprises 18 residues. The germline gives CDR1 SGHDT, CDR2 YYEEEE. The CDR3 reads CASSFGADRSSYNSPLHF. The DNA for the CDR3 is TGTGCCAGCAGTTTCGGGGCGGACAGGAGCTCCTATAATTCACCCCTCCACTTT.

The chain has TRBV5-5 and TRBJ1-1, with 10 bases lining up with TRBD1. CDR3 length: 16 amino acids. CDR1 and CDR2 from the germline V gene are SGHKS and YYEKEE (reference sequence). Trimming took 5 bases from V and 2 from J; bases not matched to a gene: 9. CDR3 nucleotide sequence: TGTGCCAGCAGAAAAGGGACAGGGGAACTCAACACTGAAGCTTTCTTT. Amino acids: CASRKGTGELNTEAFF. The complete variable domain, with remaining parts taken from reference TRBV5-5 and TRBJ1-1, reads DAGVTQSPTHLIKTRGQQVTLRCSPISGHKSVSWYQQVLGQGPQFIFQYYEKEERGRGNFPDRFSARQFPNYSSELNVNALLLGDSALYLCASRKGTGELNTEAFFGQGTRLTVV.

V gene TRBV5-4 combines with J gene TRBJ2-3; 9 bases match TRBD2. The CDR3 spans 17 residues. In germline, CDR1 is SGHNT, CDR2 YYREEE (reference sequence). Trimming cost V 0 bases and J 6 bases; bases outside gene matches: 11. CDR3 loop: CASSLALSGGRGDTQYF. DNA for the CDR3: TGTGCCAGCAGCTTGGCTCTTAGCGGGGGCCGCGGGGATACGCAGTATTTT.